This TCR beta chain was sequenced in a study of neoadjuvant anti-PD-1 for oral cavity cancer. Overall study: Non-progressing patients received a fourth nivolumab dose near day 43, then surgery on days 50-56.

Measured with immunoSEQ multiplex PCR; TCRdb has only the in-frame clones, and not every one. The sample contains 84,000 or so clones, more than 80% of which appear only once. This CDR3 spans 13 amino acids. V lost 11 bases and J 0 bases, leaving 14 bases between the germline ends. Looked up from germline, CDR1 is MGHDK and CDR2 is SYGVNS. The chain carries TRBV25-1 and TRBJ2-7, with a weak D call TRBD2 (6 bases). This specimen was PBMCs, taken before nivolumab (anti-PD-1) treatment. The sequence was obtained from a person aged 35-79 years with oral cavity squamous cell carcinoma. The chain's CDR3 is CAVGTSLSYEQYF. The CDR3, as DNA: TGTGCCGTAGGGACTTCTCTCTCCTACGAGCAGTACTTC.